The present TCR beta chain was sequenced within a study of T cell responses to AZD1222 COVID-19 vaccine (dated by TCRdb to the early 2020s). About the investigation overall: TCR sequencing was performed for roughly 250 trial participants, of whom approximately 200 were given two doses of AZD1222 and 26 were given two doses of MenACWY control vaccine. Trial participants were enrolled by age into subgroups of 18-55, 56-69 and 70-plus years, and roughly 160, 29 and 62 TCR-sequenced participants, respectively, were included in these subgroups. Overall study outcomes, separate from this receptor: Vaccine-associated CD4 TCRs spanned the whole spike protein, with dominant responses in regions 160-218 and 743-854. No day 14 peak-response samples were available, so repertoires were characterized only after the peak T cell response. Participants were mostly white British, with more females than males. The authors suggested clonal diversity may have been underestimated. Reportedly, close to half of the unique spike-specific TCRs recognized epitopes lying outside the regions that are mutated in the B.1.351 and B.1.1.7 variants. After two AZD1222 doses, both the breadth and the depth of spike-specific TCRs were significantly higher than at day 0 and than in MenACWY recipients. Conclusions about previously exposed vaccinees are limited, since just six AZD1222 recipients were seropositive for SARS-CoV-2 at baseline. In the small 56-69-year group, the increase in depth fell short of significance, most likely because of low power.

This clone was found once. What antigen it recognizes has not been identified. No base qualities exist here, and no much larger clone lies one base off it. According to the study, the label for this sample's time point signals: about 28 days (+/-7) after the second vaccine dose. AZD1222 recipients with second doses at about 4 weeks or about 12 weeks were pooled, because spike-specific TCR depth and breadth did not differ between schedules. Samples from vaccinated people were obtained from the UK trials COV001 and COV002, which included a single-blind randomized controlled phase 2/3 trial of AZD1222 (ChAdOx1 nCoV-19) in healthy adults. Trial participant PBMC samples were collected at day 0 and day 28 after the second dose for TCRbeta chain sequencing. The CDR3 regions of human TCRbeta chains were analyzed by immunosequencing. Under the source paper's analysis protocol: TCRs in the repertoires were matched against a reference library of SARS-CoV-2-specific TCRs that had been generated with the MIRA antigen-specificity platform. Breadth meant the fraction of unique TCRs that were SARS-CoV-2-associated, whereas depth meant the fraction of total T cells that were SARS-CoV-2-associated. Using the MIRA data, each spike-specific TCR was mapped to the spike region that the TCR reacts to and placed in a CD4 or CD8 class. Log10-transformed breadth and depth values were compared by one-way ANOVA with Sidak's multiple comparisons tests. TCRdb limited this immuneACCESS table to in-frame rearrangements with V and J called. A share of clones is missing; checked studies link under half to unresolved V genes, and the rest is unexplained. The V and J calls and clone size were taken over from that table, and D and trimming were inferred from the DNA. The sample contains roughly 110,000 clones, roughly 85% of them found a single time. The ten largest clonotypes hold around 5% of the sample.

The CDR3 spans 20 residues, from the cysteine through the phenylalanine. Of all the DNA, just the CDR3 is kept, 60 bases in frame from base 1. Reading the germline V gene gives CDR1 SGHVS and CDR2 FQNEAQ. After removal of 1 base from V and 6 bases from J, the junction retains 14 bases not matched to a gene. Sequenced material: peripheral blood, taken 28 days after the second AZD1222 dose. This TCR came from an adult who received the AZD1222 COVID-19 vaccine. The chain links TRBV7-8 with TRBJ2-2; TRBD2 aligns with 13 central bases. The base sequence is TGTGCCAGCAGCTTAGTCACGACTAGCGGGGGGCCCCTCTGGGCCGGGGAGCTGTTTTTT. It translates as CASSLVTTSGGPLWAGELFF.